This TCR beta chain was recorded in a study of CD8+ T cells in alopecia areata. RNA extraction was followed by reverse transcription into cDNA, which acted as the sequencing template. Measured with immunoSEQ multiplex PCR; TCRdb has only the in-frame clones, and not every one. The sample yields around 19,000 clones, around three fifths seen once. Germline CDR1 and CDR2: MGHDK and SYGVNS. The V end lost 7 bases, the J end lost 4 bases, and 19 bases lay between the germline ends. The CDR3 contains 15 residues. The study's findings and limits: Resident alphabeta T-cell populations of normal skin are likewise subject to sequencing in scalp samples. Normal scalp had lower clonality than lesional scalp, with alopecia totalis/universalis lesions showing this most strongly.

A word on this clone: Its antigen is undetermined.

Specified treatment: oral pan-JAK inhibitor, 5-10 mg twice daily. Researchers gathered lesional scalp punch biopsies and peripheral blood from patients with alopecia areata. Here the sequenced sample was skin, taken at week 4, from a patient treated with tofacitinib. The rearrangement uses TRBV25-1 and TRBJ2-5, with D perhaps TRBD1 (6 bases). The sequence came from a human donor with alopecia areata. DNA of the CDR3: TGTGCCAGCACCCTAGTGGGGGCCGCGGGAGAGACCCAGTACTTC. Protein sequence: CASTLVGAAGETQYF.